These 26 T cell receptor beta chains came from one sample sequenced in a study of cytomegalovirus exposure and HLA in healthy donors. The PCR ran on 60 Vbeta and 13 Jbeta primers. Sequenced by immunoSEQ multiplex PCR; TCRdb stores in-frame clones only, minus some. The top ten hold approximately 1.3% of the sample, which has some 150,000 clones, approximately 76% seen once. Sequencing was performed on PBMCs. The receptors come from a man in his fifties or sixties in good health and CMV-seronegative.

The chain recombines TRBV6-5 with TRBJ2-1; TRBD2 matches 10 bases. Germline V CDR1 and CDR2: MNHEY, SVGAGI. The V gene end was trimmed by 0 bases and the J gene end by 7 bases; junction bases not matched to a gene: 3. This CDR3 is 15 amino acids long. DNA for the CDR3: TGTGCCAGCAGTTACTCTGGACTAGCGGAGAATGAGCAGTTCTTC. Amino acid sequence: CASSYSGLAENEQFF.

This chain links TRBV28 with TRBJ2-5; tentative D call: TRBD2 (6 bases). Germline V CDR1 and CDR2: MDHEN, SYDVKM. V lost 6 bases and J 0 bases, leaving 20 bases between the germline ends. The CDR3 length is 17 residues. The CDR3 region is CASRLASGKEYQETQYF. CDR3 sequence (DNA): TGTGCCAGCAGGCTAGCGTCGGGGAAAGAGTACCAAGAGACCCAGTACTTC.

The J gene is TRBJ2-2, the V gene TRBV28; D possibly corresponds to TRBD1 (5 bases). CDR1 is MDHEN and CDR2 is SYDVKM in the germline V gene. The V and J ends lost 4 bases and 0 bases respectively, with 18 bases between them. The CDR3 has 18 residues. The CDR3 spells CASSSFPQGAPNTGELFF. In DNA form, the CDR3 reads TGTGCCAGCAGTTCTTTTCCTCAGGGCGCTCCGAACACCGGGGAGCTGTTTTTT.

The chain is built from TRBV27 and TRBJ2-7; no clear D gene. V shed 5 bases and J shed 3 bases, with 14 bases lying between them. Looked up from germline, CDR1 is MNHEY and CDR2 is SMNVEV (reference sequence). The CDR3 contains 14 residues. CDR3 in amino acids: CASSTSLNGYEQYF. CDR3 DNA sequence: TGTGCCAGCAGTACCTCACTAAACGGCTACGAGCAGTACTTC.

V usage is TRBV7-9 and J usage is TRBJ1-3, with D tentatively TRBD1 (6 bases). The germline V gene has CDR1 SEHNR and CDR2 FQNEAQ (reference sequence). CDR3 length: 18 amino acids. Trimming removed 2 bases at V and 0 bases at J, with 17 bases between. Written as DNA, the CDR3 is TGTGCCAGCAGCTTAACCGCTACCACAGGGAACTCTGGAAACACCATATATTTT. Translated: CASSLTATTGNSGNTIYF.

The chain couples TRBV4-3 to TRBJ1-3, with D perhaps matching TRBD1 (5 bases). This CDR3 is 16 amino acids long. Trimming took 0 bases from V and 2 from J, leaving 11 bases between them. In germline, CDR1 is LGHNA, CDR2 YSLEER. The CDR3 reads CASSQDSPRAGNTIYF. As DNA, the CDR3 is TGCGCCAGCAGCCAAGATTCGCCCAGGGCTGGAAACACCATATATTTT.

The rearrangement joins TRBV7-9 to TRBJ1-2; tentatively, D is TRBD1 (5 bases). This CDR3 is 16 amino acids long. Germline V gene sequence: CDR1 SEHNR, CDR2 FQNEAQ (reference sequence). Trimming stripped 2 bases from V and 3 bases from J, with 16 bases between. The CDR3 DNA reads TGTGCCAGCAGCTTAAGAAGACAGCTCGACGACTATGGCTACACCTTC. Its translation is CASSLRRQLDDYGYTF.

The chain carries TRBV4-1 and TRBJ2-3; 13 bases fit TRBD2. Per germline, CDR1 MGHRA and CDR2 YSYEKL. V dropped 8 bases and J dropped 3; count of bases not matched to a gene: 11. This CDR3 has 17 residues. The CDR3 spells CASGTSGGAIGTDTQYF. CDR3 sequence (DNA): TGCGCCAGCGGAACTAGCGGGGGGGCCATTGGGACAGATACGCAGTATTTT.

The chain joins TRBV11-3 to TRBJ1-6; weak D call: TRBD1 (5 bases). This CDR3 region has 15 residues. The V gene lost 7 bases and the J gene lost 7 bases, with 17 bases spanning the gap. CDR1 SGHNT and CDR2 YENEEA come from the germline V gene. This chain's CDR3 is CASIQETFWNSPLHF. The DNA of the CDR3 is TGTGCCAGCATACAGGAAACCTTTTGGAATTCACCCCTCCACTTT.

The V gene is TRBV29-1, the J gene TRBJ2-7; 13 bases align to TRBD2. This CDR3 has 14 residues. In germline, CDR1 is SQVTM, CDR2 ANQGSEA. The J segment lost 5 bases and the V segment lost 6 bases, leaving 7 bases of the junction unmatched. CDR3 residues: CSVAQTSGRNEQYF. Here the CDR3 DNA reads TGCAGCGTCGCCCAGACTAGCGGGAGGAACGAGCAGTACTTC.

In DNA form, the CDR3 reads TGTGCCAGCAACCCGGGACTAGCGGGATATGAGCAGTACTTC. Encoded protein: CASNPGLAGYEQYF. This chain links TRBV9 with TRBJ2-7, with 13 bases lining up with TRBD2. Germline V CDR1 and CDR2: SGDLS, YYNGEE. V lost 6 bases, J lost 7 bases, and 7 bases stayed unmatched. The CDR3 has 14 residues.

This clone came up once. The rearrangement joins TRBV30 to TRBJ2-5, with TRBD2 matching 8 bases. Looked up from germline, CDR1 is GTSNPN and CDR2 is SVGIG (reference sequence). With 3 bases clipped from V and 2 bases from J, the junction kept 8 bases outside the gene matches. The CDR3 length is 15 residues. This CDR3 is CAWRTVGGGQETQYF. The CDR3 coding sequence is TGTGCCTGGAGGACGGTCGGGGGGGGGCAAGAGACCCAGTACTTC.

The chain has TRBV7-2 and TRBJ2-3; D is undetermined. The CDR3 extends over 15 amino acids. In germline, CDR1 is SGHTA, CDR2 FQGNSA. The V gene lost 2 bases and the J gene lost 4 bases, with 13 bases spanning the gap. The CDR3 loop is CASSLFAPSADTQYF. CDR3 bases: TGTGCCAGCAGCTTATTCGCGCCCAGCGCAGATACGCAGTATTTT.

V and J are TRBV5-1 and TRBJ1-2, with TRBD1 matching over 7 bases. The germline V gene has CDR1 SGHRS and CDR2 YFSETQ. J was trimmed by 0 bases and V by 0 bases; bases with no gene match: 2. This CDR3 comprises 15 residues. Here the CDR3 reads CASSLGGQTNYGYTF. In nucleotides, the CDR3 is TGCGCCAGCAGCTTGGGGGGACAGACTAACTATGGCTACACCTTC.

This clone was seen more than once but under ten times. This sequence joins TRBV6-1 and TRBJ2-3; a possible D gene is TRBD1 (6 bases). The V gene's germline CDR1 is MNHNS and CDR2 SASEGT. The CDR3 runs 17 residues. Trimming removed 2 bases at V and 5 bases at J, with 20 bases between. CDR3 nucleotide sequence: TGTGCCAGCAGTGAACGGCGGCAGGGGAGTTTGGGAGATACGCAGTATTTT. It is translated as CASSERRQGSLGDTQYF.

This clone has only a few counts. The chain is built from TRBV5-1 and TRBJ2-1; maybe TRBD2 (5 bases). CDR1 and CDR2 from the germline V gene are SGHRS and YFSETQ. Trimming pared 0 bases from V and 9 bases from J, leaving 13 bases between. CDR3 length: 14 residues. CDR3 in DNA: TGCGCCAGCAGCTTGGCTGCTAGCCAAGGTGAGCAGTTCTTC. Translation: CASSLAASQGEQFF.

This clone was counted a few times. The V call is TRBV7-2, the J call TRBJ2-4; possibly TRBD2 for D (6 bases). Germline CDR1 reads SGHTA; CDR2 reads FQGNSA. The length of the CDR3 is 13 residues. V was cut by 1 base and J by 7 bases, with 8 bases left in between. DNA for the CDR3: TGTGCCAGCAGCTTAGAGGGGAGGAACATTCAGTACTTC. Protein sequence: CASSLEGRNIQYF.

This rearrangement joins TRBV19 to TRBJ2-7; D gene unclear. Trimming removed 5 bases from V and 6 bases from J, with 11 bases in between. This CDR3 is 12 amino acids long. In germline, CDR1 is LNHDA, CDR2 SQIVND (reference sequence). CDR3 in amino acids: CASSLLGSEQYF. CDR3 bases: TGTGCCAGTAGTCTTCTCGGGTCCGAGCAGTACTTC.

The genes are TRBV10-1 and TRBJ1-5; TRBD1 agrees at 10 bases. With 8 bases clipped from V and 4 bases from J, the junction kept 8 bases outside the gene matches. The CDR3 is 15 residues long. CDR1 WNHNN and CDR2 SYGVQD come from the germline V gene (reference sequence). The CDR3 loop is CASHRDRGGNQPQHF. The CDR3 DNA follows: TGCGCCAGCCACCGGGACAGGGGTGGAAATCAGCCCCAGCATTTT.

The chain employs TRBV6-6 and TRBJ1-2; 8 bases fit TRBD1. This CDR3 is built from 16 residues. Germline values: CDR1 MNHNY, CDR2 SVGAGI (reference sequence). V lost 4 bases to trimming and J lost 5 bases; unmatched junction nucleotides: 12. Here the CDR3 reads CASSSNLRGRWYGYTF. The CDR3 DNA is TGTGCCAGCAGTTCAAACCTCAGGGGGCGCTGGTATGGCTACACCTTC.

The chain joins TRBV27 to TRBJ2-5; 13 nucleotides line up with TRBD2. The J call may be mistaken, given a closer DNA end match to TRBJ2-7. The CDR3 contains 16 residues. Germline V lookup: CDR1 MNHEY, CDR2 SMNVEV (reference sequence). The CDR3 DNA sequence: TGTGCCAGCAGTCCAGGGACTAGCGGGGTCTCCTACGAGCAGTACTTC. Its protein is CASSPGTSGVSYEQYF.

As regards this clone: Germline is not matched at one junction end, which may reflect a read error. The rearrangement uses TRBV6-1 and TRBJ2-3, with 11 bases matching TRBD2. This CDR3 has 18 amino acids. CDR1 and CDR2 from the germline V gene are MNHNS and SASEGT. CDR3 protein: CAGSETGLAGGHTDTQYF. The DNA for the CDR3 is TGTGCCGGCAGTGAAACAGGCCTAGCGGGGGGCCATACAGATACGCAGTATTTT.

This clone was counted once. V is TRBV5-8 and J is TRBJ1-5, with D maybe TRBD1 (5 bases). The V end lost 6 bases, the J end lost 6 bases, and 19 bases lay between the germline ends. Germline V gene lookup returns CDR1 SGHTS and CDR2 YDEGEE. The CDR3 spans 15 residues. CDR3 bases: TGTGCCAGCAACCACGGTCGGGGGTACGCTCAGCCCCAGCATTTT. Protein: CASNHGRGYAQPQHF.

The chain uses TRBV11-2 and TRBJ2-7; 10 positions match TRBD2. Germline values: CDR1 SGHAT, CDR2 FQNNGV. Trimming cost V 5 bases and J 5 bases; bases outside gene matches: 15. This CDR3 is built from 17 residues. CDR3 bases: TGTGCCAGCAGCGTAAACGGGCTAGCGGGAGTGTCCCACGAGCAGTACTTC. Amino acid sequence: CASSVNGLAGVSHEQYF.

The sample holds a few counts of this clone. The rearrangement uses TRBV5-4 and TRBJ2-7; TRBD2 matches 7 bases. Germline-derived CDR1 and CDR2 are SGHNT and YYREEE (reference sequence). Germline trimming cut 4 bases from V and 7 bases from J; bases unmatched to any gene: 11. This CDR3 comprises 14 residues. The DNA of the CDR3 is TGTGCCAGCAGCCCGAGCCGCGGGGAGGGAGAGCAGTACTTC. Amino acid sequence: CASSPSRGEGEQYF.

This chain links TRBV18 with TRBJ1-1; tentatively, D is TRBD1 (5 bases). Germline CDR1 KGHSH, CDR2 LQKENI. The CDR3 has 13 residues. The V end lost 0 bases, the J end lost 6 bases, and 8 bases lay between the germline ends. In DNA, the CDR3 is TGTGCCAGCTCACCACCGGCAGGGCCTGAAGCTTTCTTT. Its protein is CASSPPAGPEAFF.